The subject of this entry is one T cell receptor beta chain. What it binds is unknown. Germline V lookup: CDR1 KGHSH, CDR2 LQKENI. With 2 bases removed from V and 8 bases from J, the gap between germline ends came to 25 bases. CDR3 length: 18 amino acids. A multiplex PCR was run with 60 Vbeta primers and 13 Jbeta primers. Only in-frame clones appear in the TCRdb table, and some are missing; sequencing was by immunoSEQ multiplex PCR. The sample lists some 160,000 clones, roughly 82% seen once, with 1.5% to 2% in the top ten. This sample was included in a study of cytomegalovirus exposure and HLA in healthy donors. Study conclusions and caveats: Among TCR beta chains of equal frequency, HLA-associated ones were more clonally expanded in a later analysis. Cytomegalovirus-associated status was assigned to approximately 160 TCR beta chains. Previous analysis showed most TCR beta V segments were productive about 87% or about 30% of the time.

The gene calls are TRBV18 and TRBJ1-5; D remains ambiguous. The sequence was obtained from a woman in her 30s in good health and CMV-seronegative. Material: PBMCs. The CDR3, as DNA: TGTGCCAGCTCACCAGTTGGAAAGGAGGGAAGGACGGCGGAGCCCCAGCATTTT. Encoded protein: CASSPVGKEGRTAEPQHF.